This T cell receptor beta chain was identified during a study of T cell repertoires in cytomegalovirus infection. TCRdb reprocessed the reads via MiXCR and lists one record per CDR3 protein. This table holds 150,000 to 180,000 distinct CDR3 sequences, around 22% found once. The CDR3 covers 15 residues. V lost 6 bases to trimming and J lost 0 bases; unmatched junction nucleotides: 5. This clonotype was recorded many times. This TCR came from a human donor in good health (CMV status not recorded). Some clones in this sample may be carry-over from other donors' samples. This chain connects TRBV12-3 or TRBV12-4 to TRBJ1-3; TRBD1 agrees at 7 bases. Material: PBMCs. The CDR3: CASSTTGSSGNTIYF. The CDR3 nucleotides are TGTGCCAGCAGCACGACAGGGTCCTCTGGAAACACCATATATTTT.